This T cell receptor (beta chain) comes out of a study of shared T cell receptors in the human thymus. The table came from immunoSEQ multiplex PCR; TCRdb's copy has only in-frame clones and leaves some out. The data hold roughly 700,000 clones, with around nine tenths observed a single time. This CDR3 comprises 16 residues. Germline loops: CDR1 MDHEN, CDR2 SYDVKM. The V end was cut by 6 bases, the J end by 2 bases, with 17 bases between. These data were likewise used in another study, on human thymus T cells.

Sequenced material: thymocytes. V is TRBV28 and J is TRBJ1-3, with a weak D call TRBD1 (5 bases). The TCR comes from a boy younger than two with a congenital heart defect. The DNA of the CDR3 is TGTGCCAGCAGCCCACGGACGGGGGGGACTGGAAACACCATATATTTT. This translates into CASSPRTGGTGNTIYF.